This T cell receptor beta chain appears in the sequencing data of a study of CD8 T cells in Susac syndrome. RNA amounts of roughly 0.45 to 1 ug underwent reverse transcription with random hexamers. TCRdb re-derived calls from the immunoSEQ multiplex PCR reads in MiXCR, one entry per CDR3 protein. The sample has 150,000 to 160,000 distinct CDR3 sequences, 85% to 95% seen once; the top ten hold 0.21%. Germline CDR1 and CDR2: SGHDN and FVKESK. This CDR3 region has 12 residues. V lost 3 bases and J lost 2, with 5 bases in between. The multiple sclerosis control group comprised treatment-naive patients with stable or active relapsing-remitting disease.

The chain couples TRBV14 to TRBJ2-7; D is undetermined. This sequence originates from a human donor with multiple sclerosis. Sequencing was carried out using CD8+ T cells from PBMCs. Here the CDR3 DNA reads TGTGCCAGCAGCCATCGGCCCTACGAGCAGTACTTC. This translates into CASSHRPYEQYF. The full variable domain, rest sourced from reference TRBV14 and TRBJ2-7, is EAGVTQFPSHSVIEKGQTVTLRCDPISGHDNLYWYRRVMGKEIKFLLHFVKESKQDESGMPNNRFLAERTGGTYSTLKVQPAELEDSGVYFCASSHRPYEQYFGPGTRLTVT.